What follows describes a single T cell receptor beta chain. Its specificity is unknown. The time point: cycle 4 day 1 (C4D1), after five to seven weeks of nivolumab. Each of the patients experienced relapse following autologous stem cell transplantation, and their brentuximab vedotin exposure differed. Magnetic negative selection served to purify CD4+ T cells out of PBMCs that had been thawed. Clones were sequenced by immunoSEQ multiplex PCR, and TCRdb holds only the in-frame ones, with some missing. There are 15,000 to 20,000 clones in the sample; around 70% occur only once, and 2.5% lies in the top ten. The sample is drawn from a study of PD-1 blockade in classical Hodgkin lymphoma. Study summary: The patients were dosed with nivolumab 3 mg/kg, infused intravenously every 2 weeks. Study-wide points: Before treatment, complete responders showed about the same diversity as newly diagnosed patients. Healthy donors reportedly exceeded newly diagnosed patients in baseline TCR diversity. TCR diversity rose significantly by C4D1 in CD4+ but not CD8+ cells.

The sample in question was CD4+ T cells from blood, obtained before the fourth cycle of nivolumab. The TCR sequence derives from a human donor with classical Hodgkin lymphoma.

CDR3 nucleotide sequence: TGTGCCAGCACCCCTAGGGCAAGCGGGAGTCCTAATGAGCAGTTCTTC. Protein: CASTPRASGSPNEQFF. This chain joins TRBV11-2 and TRBJ2-1; the match to TRBD2 covers 8 bases. CDR1 is SGHAT, CDR2 FQNNGV, per germline. J was trimmed by 7 bases and V by 7 bases; bases with no gene match: 15. This CDR3 has 16 amino acids.